This T cell receptor (beta chain) emerged from a study of control samples from healthy donors and cancer patients. Profiling relied on immunoSEQ multiplex PCR, and the TCRdb table lists in-frame clones only, not all of them. The table lists 60,000 to 100,000 clones, 89% of them singletons, with 7.2% in the top ten. This TCR derives from a man aged 45 to 65 in good health. What was sequenced was blood.

Here the CDR3 DNA reads TGTGCCAGCAGCTTACGTGAGGAGCAGTTCTTC. Its protein is CASSLREEQFF. This chain uses TRBV7-2 with TRBJ2-1; D is unclear. The germline gives CDR1 SGHTA, CDR2 FQGNSA. Deletions cut 2 bases from V and 10 bases from J, with 6 bases between. The CDR3 loop spans 11 amino acids.